The 16 T cell receptor beta chains given below trace back to one sample, sequenced in a study of T cells after somatic rescue of genetic block. TCRdb's copy holds only in-frame clones and misses some; the assay was immunoSEQ multiplex PCR. This sample yields about 72,000 clones, of which more than 75% are seen a single time; 2.5% to 3% belongs to the top ten. The material sequenced was peripheral blood mononuclear cells (PBMCs). Receptors originate from a man aged 30 to 45.

The V gene is TRBV28, the J gene TRBJ2-5; no reliable D call. Trimming stripped 3 bases from V and 5 bases from J, with 4 bases between. Germline CDR1 reads MDHEN; CDR2 reads SYDVKM. This CDR3 contains 11 residues. CDR3 sequence (DNA): TGTGCCAGCAGTTTGCGCGAGACCCAGTACTTC. It codes for CASSLRETQYF.

Only one count was recorded for this clone. The chain carries TRBV10-3 and TRBJ2-5; D gene uncertain. CDR3 length equals 13 residues. With 0 bases removed from V and 7 bases from J, the gap between germline ends came to 9 bases. Per the germline V gene, CDR1 is ENHRY and CDR2 is SYGVKD. The CDR3 is CAISESQEATQYF. In nucleotides, the CDR3 is TGTGCCATCAGTGAGTCGCAGGAAGCGACCCAGTACTTC.

The J gene is TRBJ2-1, the V gene TRBV15; 8 nucleotides agree with TRBD2. The CDR3 has 15 residues. V lost 1 base, J lost 12 bases, and 11 bases stayed unmatched. Germline V gene sequence: CDR1 LNHNV, CDR2 YYDKDF (reference sequence). CDR3 protein: CATSRVSAGATGQFF. The CDR3 nucleotides read TGTGCCACCAGCAGAGTATCAGCGGGGGCCACCGGGCAGTTCTTC.

J is TRBJ1-6 and V is TRBV28; 11 bases line up with TRBD1. There are 14 residues in the CDR3. In germline, CDR1 is MDHEN, CDR2 SYDVKM. Losses at the gene ends were 5 bases for V and 9 bases for J; bases not matched to a gene: 3. Here the CDR3 DNA reads TGTGCCAGCAGTCTGGGGACAGGGGGTTCACCCCTCCACTTT. This encodes CASSLGTGGSPLHF.

V gene TRBV18 combines with J gene TRBJ2-7; TRBD2 matches 8 bases. CDR1 KGHSH and CDR2 LQKENI come from the germline V gene. The trim removed 6 bases at V and 5 bases at J, leaving 12 bases unmatched. There are 15 residues in the CDR3. This chain's CDR3 is CASSQGEREWDEQYF. Written as DNA, the CDR3 is TGTGCCAGCTCGCAGGGAGAGCGGGAGTGGGACGAGCAGTACTTC.

This chain joins TRBV6-1 and TRBJ2-1; possibly TRBD2 for D (6 bases). Germline assignment: CDR1 MNHNS and CDR2 SASEGT. CDR3 size: 14 residues. The V gene lost 5 bases and the J gene lost 7 bases, with 15 bases spanning the gap. The CDR3 DNA is TGTGCCAGCAGTCTCAAGGTGGAGGGGAATGAGCAGTTCTTC. Amino acids: CASSLKVEGNEQFF.

The chain links TRBV2 to TRBJ2-3; 7 bases align to TRBD2. The CDR3 consists of 17 residues. J lost 0 bases, V lost 8 bases, and 14 bases had no gene match. In germline, CDR1 is SNHLY, CDR2 FYNNEI. The CDR3 sequence: CASAPGLVASSTDTQYF. The DNA of the CDR3 is TGTGCCAGCGCTCCCGGACTAGTGGCCTCTAGCACAGATACGCAGTATTTT. Full variable domain (remainder filled in from reference TRBV2 and TRBJ2-3): EPEVTQTPSHQVTQMGQEVILRCVPISNHLYFYWYRQILGQKVEFLVSFYNNEISEKSEIFDDQFSVERPDGSNFTLKIRSTKLEDSAMYFCASAPGLVASSTDTQYFGPGTRLTVL.

This sequence joins TRBV30 and TRBJ2-1; 7 bases line up with TRBD1. CDR3 size: 11 residues. Germline values: CDR1 GTSNPN, CDR2 SVGIG (reference sequence). Unmatched junction bases numbered 1, after V lost 5 bases and J lost 6 bases. CDR3 sequence reads: CAWGQVNEQFF. The CDR3 region has the DNA TGTGCCTGGGGACAGGTCAATGAGCAGTTCTTC. Full variable domain (rest looked up from reference TRBV30 and TRBJ2-1): SQTIHQWPATLVQPVGSPLSLECTVEGTSNPNLYWYRQAAGRGLQLLFYSVGIGQISSEVPQNLSASRPQDRQFILSSKKLLLSDSGFYLCAWGQVNEQFFGPGTRLTVL.

The chain is built from TRBV9 and TRBJ2-3; D call uncertain. The CDR3 has 15 residues. The V and J ends lost 3 bases and 2 bases respectively, with 13 bases between them. The V gene's germline CDR1 is SGDLS and CDR2 YYNGEE. The CDR3 is CASSALRAITDTQYF. The CDR3 coding sequence is TGTGCCAGCAGCGCCTTAAGGGCGATCACAGATACGCAGTATTTT.

The V and J genes are TRBV4-3 and TRBJ2-1; 10 bases match TRBD1. The junction had 2 bases not matched to a gene; V was cut back by 0 bases and J by 3 bases. CDR1 LGHNA and CDR2 YSLEER come from the germline V gene. CDR3 length equals 16 residues. The CDR3 loop reads CASSQEGQGRYNEQFF. The CDR3 nucleotides are TGCGCCAGCAGCCAAGAGGGACAGGGGCGCTACAATGAGCAGTTCTTC.

The chain employs TRBV5-6 and TRBJ2-5; 9 bases are shared with TRBD2. Germline CDR1 is SGHDT and CDR2 is YYEEEE. V shed 1 base and J 5 bases; nucleotides not matched to a gene: 12. This CDR3 spans 17 amino acids. Here the CDR3 reads CASSLWASGNSRETQYF. The DNA for the CDR3 is TGTGCCAGCAGCTTGTGGGCTAGCGGGAATTCACGGGAGACCCAGTACTTC.

The rearrangement joins TRBV4-2 to TRBJ1-5, with 7 nucleotides matching TRBD1. The trim removed 1 base at V and 5 bases at J, leaving 2 bases unmatched. There are 14 residues in the CDR3. Germline CDR1 reads LGHNA; CDR2 reads YNFKEQ. CDR3 DNA: TGTGCCAGCAGCCAAGGACAGGGTGATCAGCCCCAGCATTTT. This translates into CASSQGQGDQPQHF.

The V call is TRBV28, the J call TRBJ2-7; the D gene could be TRBD1 or TRBD2 (6 bases each). The CDR3 spans 16 residues. V lost 2 bases and J lost 9, with 23 bases in between. The germline V gene has CDR1 MDHEN and CDR2 SYDVKM. The CDR3 DNA is TGTGCCAGCAGTTTACCTTCTGAAGGGGGGAATAGGGGGCAGTACTTC. Translated, it gives CASSLPSEGGNRGQYF.

This rearrangement joins TRBV2 to TRBJ1-5; tentative D call: TRBD1 (6 bases). Looked up from germline, CDR1 is SNHLY and CDR2 is FYNNEI. Trimming cost V 9 bases and J 3 bases, with 18 bases left between them. This CDR3 region has 15 residues. The CDR3 is CASLDRRGPNQPQHF. Here the CDR3 DNA reads TGTGCCAGTCTCGATCGCAGGGGTCCCAATCAGCCCCAGCATTTT.

The CDR3 nucleotides read TGTGCCAGCAGTTTATATCTAGGGGGGACGGGCATCGGGAATGAGCAGTTCTTC. Its translation is CASSLYLGGTGIGNEQFF. The chain joins TRBV27 to TRBJ2-1; TRBD1 or TRBD2 may be the D gene (6 bases each). The V and J ends lost 1 base and 7 bases respectively, with 23 bases between them. Germline loops: CDR1 MNHEY, CDR2 SMNVEV (reference sequence). This CDR3 spans 18 amino acids.

Of note for this clone: The sample has other DNA sequences that encode this CDR3 too. The chain combines TRBV6-5 with TRBJ2-7, with 14 bases fitting TRBD2. The CDR3 consists of 16 residues. Germline CDR1 MNHEY, CDR2 SVGAGI. Trimming removed 0 bases from V and 7 bases from J; junction bases left unmatched: 5. DNA of the CDR3: TGTGCCAGCAGTTACTCCGGGACTAGCGGGAGTTATGAGCAGTACTTC. It codes for CASSYSGTSGSYEQYF.